The 22 T cell receptor beta chains in this list originate from one sample, sequenced in a study of T cell responses to AZD1222 COVID-19 vaccine. The assay was immunoSEQ multiplex PCR, and TCRdb's table has in-frame clones only and misses some. The sample has some 98,000 clones; about 88% are singletons. The sample in question was peripheral blood, obtained on day 0 of AZD1222 vaccination. Receptor source: an adult in good health.

This clone was recorded only once. CDR3 bases: TGTGCCAGCAGTGAATCAGGGTACAGCAATCAGCCCCAGCATTTT. Translated: CASSESGYSNQPQHF. This chain links TRBV2 with TRBJ1-5, with D possibly TRBD1 on 5 matching bases. V lost 2 bases and J 1 base, leaving 9 bases between the germline ends. The CDR3 has 15 residues. Germline V gene data show CDR1 as SNHLY and CDR2 as FYNNEI.

The rearrangement links TRBV5-6 to TRBJ1-2, with 7 bases that match TRBD1. The V gene end was trimmed by 0 bases and the J gene end by 2 bases; junction bases not matched to a gene: 1. The V gene's germline CDR1 is SGHDT and CDR2 YYEEEE. CDR3 length equals 14 residues. CDR3 nucleotide sequence: TGTGCCAGCAGCTTGGGGGACAGAAACTATGGCTACACCTTC. The encoded protein is CASSLGDRNYGYTF.

This rearrangement joins TRBV6-5 to TRBJ1-1, with D possibly matching TRBD1 (5 bases). In germline, CDR1 is MNHEY, CDR2 SVGAGI. The length of the CDR3 is 14 residues. Between the trimmed V and J ends, which lost 5 bases and 0 bases, there was a span of 10 bases. The CDR3: CASSPGPMNTEAFF. CDR3 DNA sequence: TGTGCCAGCAGTCCAGGGCCCATGAACACTGAAGCTTTCTTT.

This chain links TRBV30 with TRBJ2-7; 7 nucleotides agree with TRBD1. Germline V CDR1 and CDR2: GTSNPN, SVGIG (reference sequence). This CDR3 is built from 13 residues. V gave up 2 bases and J gave up 2 bases; unmatched junction bases: 3. CDR3 nucleotides: TGTGCCTGGAGTAGGGACAGTCCCTACGAGCAGTACTTC. It translates to CAWSRDSPYEQYF. Combining the CDR3 with reference TRBV30 and TRBJ2-7 gives the whole variable domain SQTIHQWPATLVQPVGSPLSLECTVEGTSNPNLYWYRQAAGRGLQLLFYSVGIGQISSEVPQNLSASRPQDRQFILSSKKLLLSDSGFYLCAWSRDSPYEQYFGPGTRLTVT.

Only one count was recorded for this clone. The V and J genes are TRBV19 and TRBJ2-1; perhaps TRBD2 as D (6 bases). Trimming took off 4 bases at V and 6 bases at J, with 16 bases between the two ends. The CDR3 contains 15 residues. CDR1 and CDR2 from the germline V gene are LNHDA and SQIVND (reference sequence). For the CDR3, the DNA is TGTGCCAGTAGTACACGGGAGACCCTTTTCAATGAGCAGTTCTTC. It translates to CASSTRETLFNEQFF.

This chain links TRBV10-1 with TRBJ2-7; D gene ambiguous. Trimming took 3 bases from V and 2 from J, leaving 8 bases between them. CDR3 size: 13 residues. Germline V lookup: CDR1 WNHNN, CDR2 SYGVQD (reference sequence). As DNA, the CDR3 is TGCGCCAGCAGTGATTCAGTTCCCTACGAGCAGTACTTC. It is translated as CASSDSVPYEQYF.

The chain carries TRBV2 and TRBJ2-7; no firm D call. V lost 1 base to trimming and J lost 1 base, with 5 bases between them. This CDR3 is built from 13 residues. The germline gives CDR1 SNHLY, CDR2 FYNNEI. For the CDR3, the DNA is TGTGCCAGCAGTGAAGAGGTGTCCTACGAGCAGTACTTC. It yields the protein CASSEEVSYEQYF.

The chain uses TRBV5-5 and TRBJ1-5; the D is unclear. Looked up from germline, CDR1 is SGHKS and CDR2 is YYEKEE (reference sequence). The V and J ends lost 4 bases and 3 bases respectively, with 8 bases between them. There are 13 residues in the CDR3. The CDR3 spells CASSRTDNQPQHF. The CDR3 coding sequence is TGTGCCAGCAGCCGAACCGACAATCAGCCCCAGCATTTT.

The J gene is TRBJ1-1, the V gene TRBV19; D remains ambiguous. CDR1 is LNHDA, CDR2 SQIVND, per germline (reference sequence). There are 15 residues in the CDR3. V was pared by 5 bases and J by 0 bases, with 13 bases between. CDR3 in amino acids: CASSSATLMNTEAFF. DNA of the CDR3: TGTGCCAGTAGTTCGGCGACACTTATGAACACTGAAGCTTTCTTT. The entire variable domain, with the rest obtained from reference TRBV19 and TRBJ1-1, is as follows: DGGITQSPKYLFRKEGQNVTLSCEQNLNHDAMYWYRQDPGQGLRLIYYSQIVNDFQKGDIAEGYSVSREKKESFPLTVTSAQKNPTAFYLCASSSATLMNTEAFFGQGTRLTVV.

V usage is TRBV9 and J usage is TRBJ1-5, with a weak D call TRBD1 (5 bases). V lost 0 bases and J 0 bases, leaving 10 bases between the germline ends. CDR1 and CDR2 (germline): SGDLS, YYNGEE. This CDR3 comprises 16 residues. CDR3 nucleotides: TGTGCCAGCAGCGTAGATGGGGGGGGTAGCAATCAGCCCCAGCATTTT. This gives the protein CASSVDGGGSNQPQHF.

This sequence joins TRBV29-1 and TRBJ1-1; tentative D call: TRBD1 (5 bases). The CDR3 loop spans 15 amino acids. Looked up from germline, CDR1 is SQVTM and CDR2 is ANQGSEA. V lost 4 bases and J lost 4, with 19 bases in between. As DNA, the CDR3 is TGCAGCGTTGGAGGTCGGGGACGGGGGGGCACTGAAGCTTTCTTT. The encoded protein is CSVGGRGRGGTEAFF.

The genes are TRBV5-1 and TRBJ2-7; perhaps D is TRBD1 or TRBD2 (5 bases each). The germline V and J ends were trimmed by 4 bases and 0 bases, with 17 bases remaining between them. The CDR3 totals 16 residues. The germline V gene encodes CDR1 SGHRS and CDR2 YFSETQ. The CDR3 protein is CASSIPGRSSSYEQYF. CDR3 DNA sequence: TGCGCCAGCAGCATACCGGGACGATCCAGCTCCTACGAGCAGTACTTC.

In its sample, this clone was seen once. The chain is built from TRBV3-1 (or the pseudogene TRBV3-2) and TRBJ1-1, with D possibly matching TRBD1 (6 bases). With 3 bases removed from V and 1 base from J, the gap between germline ends came to 12 bases. CDR3 size: 15 residues. Germline V gene sequence: CDR1 LGHDT, CDR2 YNNKEL (reference sequence). The CDR3 reads CASSQGRGGNTEAFF. The CDR3 nucleotides are TGTGCCAGCAGCCAGGGCCGAGGGGGGAACACTGAAGCTTTCTTT.

This chain connects TRBV5-5 to TRBJ2-2; weak D call: TRBD1 (5 bases). V lost 3 bases, J lost 6 bases, and 12 bases lay in between. The CDR3 length is 14 residues. Germline V gives CDR1 SGHKS, CDR2 YYEKEE (reference sequence). CDR3 nucleotide sequence: TGTGCCAGCAGCTCGACAGATTTGGCCGGGGAGCTGTTTTTT. Amino acids: CASSSTDLAGELFF. Looking up the rest from reference TRBV5-5 and TRBJ2-2 gives the full variable domain: DAGVTQSPTHLIKTRGQQVTLRCSPISGHKSVSWYQQVLGQGPQFIFQYYEKEERGRGNFPDRFSARQFPNYSSELNVNALLLGDSALYLCASSSTDLAGELFFGEGSRLTVL.

This clone was counted a few times. The gene calls are TRBV28 and TRBJ2-1, with TRBD1 as a possible D gene (5 bases). The V end lost 1 base, the J end lost 8 bases, and 12 bases lay between the germline ends. Germline V gives CDR1 MDHEN, CDR2 SYDVKM. The CDR3 covers 14 residues. Written as DNA, the CDR3 is TGTGCCAGCAGTTTATCACAGGTTGAGGATGAGCAGTTCTTC. Its translation is CASSLSQVEDEQFF.

The CDR3 DNA reads as TGTGCCAGCAGCCGACGGAAGGGGGCAGGGGAGACCCAGTACTTC. Its translation is CASSRRKGAGETQYF. The gene calls are TRBV4-2 and TRBJ2-5; 7 nucleotides align to TRBD1. Trimming at V came to 4 bases and at J to 5 bases, leaving 10 bases not matched to a gene. Germline CDR1 reads LGHNA; CDR2 reads YNFKEQ. The CDR3 loop spans 15 amino acids.

V gene TRBV29-1 combines with J gene TRBJ2-4; 10 nucleotides line up with TRBD2. The germline V gene encodes CDR1 SQVTM and CDR2 ANQGSEA. Trimming at V came to 4 bases and at J to 8 bases, leaving 5 bases not matched to a gene. This CDR3 has 13 amino acids. DNA for the CDR3: TGCAGCGTTGCTAGCGGGGGTAATTACATTCAGTACTTC. Translated, it gives CSVASGGNYIQYF.

The table lists this clone with a count of one. The gene calls are TRBV5-1 and TRBJ2-3; 11 bases fit TRBD1. Germline assignment: CDR1 SGHRS and CDR2 YFSETQ. The CDR3 covers 15 residues. The V gene end was trimmed by 3 bases and the J gene end by 4 bases; junction bases not matched to a gene: 4. CDR3 region: CASSWTGGSPDTQYF. The CDR3 DNA reads as TGCGCCAGCAGCTGGACAGGGGGCTCCCCAGATACGCAGTATTTT.

The sample holds many counts of this clone. The V and J genes are TRBV7-9 and TRBJ1-2; TRBD1 is a possible D gene (5 bases). Between the trimmed V and J ends, which lost 3 bases and 5 bases, there was a span of 16 bases. The germline CDR1 and CDR2 sequences are SEHNR and FQNEAQ (reference sequence). This CDR3 comprises 15 residues. The CDR3 is CASSFDGTGSYGYTF. CDR3 nucleotide sequence: TGTGCCAGCAGCTTCGACGGGACTGGCTCATATGGCTACACCTTC.

This chain links TRBV19 with TRBJ1-2, with D hard to call. The CDR3 consists of 14 residues. Per the germline V gene, CDR1 is LNHDA and CDR2 is SQIVND (reference sequence). Trimming left V 4 bases short and J 9 bases short, with 18 bases between. CDR3: CASSSLASGRRYTF. In DNA, the CDR3 is TGTGCCAGTAGTAGCCTCGCTTCCGGGAGGCGCTACACCTTC.

V and J are TRBV19 and TRBJ2-7, with D unresolved. Per the germline V gene, CDR1 is LNHDA and CDR2 is SQIVND (reference sequence). This CDR3 contains 12 residues. V was clipped by 7 bases and J by 1 base, with 8 bases between them. DNA of the CDR3: TGTGCCAGTATGTCAGGATCCTACGAGCAGTACTTC. It translates to CASMSGSYEQYF.

The V call is TRBV18, the J call TRBJ1-1, with TRBD1 identical over 7 bases. Germline V gene lookup returns CDR1 KGHSH and CDR2 LQKENI. This CDR3 is 14 amino acids long. Unmatched junction bases numbered 4, after V lost 5 bases and J lost 1 base. The CDR3 nucleotides read TGTGCCAGCTCATCCTCAGGGGGGAACACTGAAGCTTTCTTT. Translation: CASSSSGGNTEAFF. The variable domain in full, with the rest retrieved from reference TRBV18 and TRBJ1-1, is NAGVMQNPRHLVRRRGQEARLRCSPMKGHSHVYWYRQLPEEGLKFMVYLQKENIIDESGMPKERFSAEFPKEGPSILRIQQVVRGDSAAYFCASSSSGGNTEAFFGQGTRLTVV.